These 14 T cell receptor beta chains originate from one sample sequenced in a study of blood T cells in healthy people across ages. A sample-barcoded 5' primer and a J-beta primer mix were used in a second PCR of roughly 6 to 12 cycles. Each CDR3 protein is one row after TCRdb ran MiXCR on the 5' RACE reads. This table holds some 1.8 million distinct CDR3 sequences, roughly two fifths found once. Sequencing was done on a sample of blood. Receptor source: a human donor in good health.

The chain's CDR3 is CASSLSRTGHTEAFF. The DNA for the CDR3 is TGTGCCAGCAGTTTATCCCGGACGGGGCACACTGAAGCTTTCTTT. The chain employs TRBV27 and TRBJ1-1; D perhaps matches TRBD1 (5 bases). The V end was cut by 0 bases, the J end by 3 bases, with 11 bases between. This CDR3 contains 15 residues. The germline gives CDR1 MNHEY, CDR2 SMNVEV (reference sequence).

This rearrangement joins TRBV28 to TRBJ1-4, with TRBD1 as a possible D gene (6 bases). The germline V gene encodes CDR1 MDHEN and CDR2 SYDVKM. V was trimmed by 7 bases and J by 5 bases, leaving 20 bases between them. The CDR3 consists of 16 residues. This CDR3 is CASTGQGWYQNEKLFF. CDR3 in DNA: TGTGCCAGCACTGGGCAGGGGTGGTACCAAAATGAAAAACTGTTTTTT. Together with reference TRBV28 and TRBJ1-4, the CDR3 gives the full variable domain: DVKVTQSSRYLVKRTGEKVFLECVQDMDHENMFWYRQDPGLGLRLIYFSYDVKMKEKGDIPEGYSVSREKKERFSLILESASTNQTSMYLCASTGQGWYQNEKLFFGSGTQLSVL.

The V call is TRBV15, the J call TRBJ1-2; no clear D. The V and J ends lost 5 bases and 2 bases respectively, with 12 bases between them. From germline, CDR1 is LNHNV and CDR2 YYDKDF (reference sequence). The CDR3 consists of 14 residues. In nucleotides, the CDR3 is TGTGCCACCAGCGATAGACGTGGCAACTATGGCTACACCTTC. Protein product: CATSDRRGNYGYTF.

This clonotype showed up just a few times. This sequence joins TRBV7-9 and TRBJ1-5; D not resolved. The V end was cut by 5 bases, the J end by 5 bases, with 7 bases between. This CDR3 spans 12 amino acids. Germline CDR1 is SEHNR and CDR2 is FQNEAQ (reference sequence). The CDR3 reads CASSPIDQPQHF. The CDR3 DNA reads TGTGCCAGCAGCCCTATCGATCAGCCCCAGCATTTT.

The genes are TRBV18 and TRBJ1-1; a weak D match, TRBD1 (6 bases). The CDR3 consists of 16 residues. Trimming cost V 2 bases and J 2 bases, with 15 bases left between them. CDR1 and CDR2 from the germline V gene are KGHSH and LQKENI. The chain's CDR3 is CASSPSSTGTNTEAFF. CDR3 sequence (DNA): TGTGCCAGCTCACCATCCTCTACAGGGACCAACACTGAAGCTTTCTTT.

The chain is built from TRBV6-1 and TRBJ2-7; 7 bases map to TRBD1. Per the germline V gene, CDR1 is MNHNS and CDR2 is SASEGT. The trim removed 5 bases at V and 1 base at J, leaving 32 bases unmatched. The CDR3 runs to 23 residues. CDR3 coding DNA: TGTGCCAGCAGTCAACTCACCCACTCAGCCAAAGACCCCAAACAGGGGATTTCCTACGAGCAGTACTTC. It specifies CASSQLTHSAKDPKQGISYEQYF.

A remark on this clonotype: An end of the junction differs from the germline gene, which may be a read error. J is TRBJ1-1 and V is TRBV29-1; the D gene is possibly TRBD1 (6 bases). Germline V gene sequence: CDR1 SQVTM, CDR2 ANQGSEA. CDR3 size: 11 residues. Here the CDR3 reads CSVDRGTGAFF. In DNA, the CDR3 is TGCAGCGTTGACAGGGGCACTGGAGCTTTCTTT.

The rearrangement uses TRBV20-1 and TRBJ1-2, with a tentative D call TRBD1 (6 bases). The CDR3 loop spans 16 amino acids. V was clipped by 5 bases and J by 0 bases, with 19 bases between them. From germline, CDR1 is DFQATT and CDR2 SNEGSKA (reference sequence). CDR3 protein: CSAGAGDIFTNYGYTF. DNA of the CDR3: TGCAGTGCTGGGGCAGGGGACATATTTACTAACTATGGCTACACCTTC.

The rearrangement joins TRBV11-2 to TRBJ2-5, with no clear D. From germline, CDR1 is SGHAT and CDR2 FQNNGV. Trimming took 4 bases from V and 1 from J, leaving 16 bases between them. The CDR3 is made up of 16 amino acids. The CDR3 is CASSSYVPAGQETQYF. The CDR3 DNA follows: TGTGCCAGCAGCTCCTATGTTCCGGCAGGCCAAGAGACCCAGTACTTC.

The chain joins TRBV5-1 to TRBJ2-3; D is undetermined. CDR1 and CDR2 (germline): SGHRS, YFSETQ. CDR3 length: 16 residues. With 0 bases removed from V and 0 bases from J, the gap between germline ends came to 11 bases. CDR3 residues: CASSLDRPASTDTQYF. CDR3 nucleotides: TGCGCCAGCAGCTTGGACCGGCCAGCTAGCACAGATACGCAGTATTTT.

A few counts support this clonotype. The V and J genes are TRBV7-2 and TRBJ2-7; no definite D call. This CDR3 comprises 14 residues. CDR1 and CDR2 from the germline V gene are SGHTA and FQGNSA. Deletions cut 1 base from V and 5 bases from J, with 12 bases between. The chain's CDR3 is CASSLGVSPHEQYF. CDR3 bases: TGTGCCAGCAGCTTAGGAGTATCCCCCCACGAGCAGTACTTC. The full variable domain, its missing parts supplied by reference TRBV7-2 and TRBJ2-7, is GAGVSQSPSNKVTEKGKDVELRCDPISGHTALYWYRQSLGQGLEFLIYFQGNSAPDKSGLPSDRFSAERTGGSVSTLTIQRTQQEDSAVYLCASSLGVSPHEQYFGPGTRLTVT.

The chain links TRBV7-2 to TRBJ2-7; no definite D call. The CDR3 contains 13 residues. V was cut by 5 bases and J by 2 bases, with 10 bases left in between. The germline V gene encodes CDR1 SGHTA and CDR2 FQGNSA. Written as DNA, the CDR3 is TGTGCCAGCAGCGCAAGCCCCACCTACGAGCAGTACTTC. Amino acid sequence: CASSASPTYEQYF.

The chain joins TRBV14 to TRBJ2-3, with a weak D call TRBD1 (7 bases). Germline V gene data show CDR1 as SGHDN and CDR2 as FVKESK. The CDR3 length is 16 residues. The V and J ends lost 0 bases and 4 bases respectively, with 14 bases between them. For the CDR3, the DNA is TGTGCCAGCAGCCAAGAAGGAGGGGGCGATTCAGATACGCAGTATTTT. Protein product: CASSQEGGGDSDTQYF.

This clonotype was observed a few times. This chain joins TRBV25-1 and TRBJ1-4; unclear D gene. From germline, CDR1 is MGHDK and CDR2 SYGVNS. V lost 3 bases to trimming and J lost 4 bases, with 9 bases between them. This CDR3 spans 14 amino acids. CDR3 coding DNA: TGTGCCAGCAGTGACCCGAGAAATAATGAAAAACTGTTTTTT. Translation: CASSDPRNNEKLFF. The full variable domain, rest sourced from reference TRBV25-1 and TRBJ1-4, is EADIYQTPRYLVIGTGKKITLECSQTMGHDKMYWYQQDPGMELHLIHYSYGVNSTEKGDLSSESTVSRIRTEHFPLTLESARPSHTSQYLCASSDPRNNEKLFFGSGTQLSVL.